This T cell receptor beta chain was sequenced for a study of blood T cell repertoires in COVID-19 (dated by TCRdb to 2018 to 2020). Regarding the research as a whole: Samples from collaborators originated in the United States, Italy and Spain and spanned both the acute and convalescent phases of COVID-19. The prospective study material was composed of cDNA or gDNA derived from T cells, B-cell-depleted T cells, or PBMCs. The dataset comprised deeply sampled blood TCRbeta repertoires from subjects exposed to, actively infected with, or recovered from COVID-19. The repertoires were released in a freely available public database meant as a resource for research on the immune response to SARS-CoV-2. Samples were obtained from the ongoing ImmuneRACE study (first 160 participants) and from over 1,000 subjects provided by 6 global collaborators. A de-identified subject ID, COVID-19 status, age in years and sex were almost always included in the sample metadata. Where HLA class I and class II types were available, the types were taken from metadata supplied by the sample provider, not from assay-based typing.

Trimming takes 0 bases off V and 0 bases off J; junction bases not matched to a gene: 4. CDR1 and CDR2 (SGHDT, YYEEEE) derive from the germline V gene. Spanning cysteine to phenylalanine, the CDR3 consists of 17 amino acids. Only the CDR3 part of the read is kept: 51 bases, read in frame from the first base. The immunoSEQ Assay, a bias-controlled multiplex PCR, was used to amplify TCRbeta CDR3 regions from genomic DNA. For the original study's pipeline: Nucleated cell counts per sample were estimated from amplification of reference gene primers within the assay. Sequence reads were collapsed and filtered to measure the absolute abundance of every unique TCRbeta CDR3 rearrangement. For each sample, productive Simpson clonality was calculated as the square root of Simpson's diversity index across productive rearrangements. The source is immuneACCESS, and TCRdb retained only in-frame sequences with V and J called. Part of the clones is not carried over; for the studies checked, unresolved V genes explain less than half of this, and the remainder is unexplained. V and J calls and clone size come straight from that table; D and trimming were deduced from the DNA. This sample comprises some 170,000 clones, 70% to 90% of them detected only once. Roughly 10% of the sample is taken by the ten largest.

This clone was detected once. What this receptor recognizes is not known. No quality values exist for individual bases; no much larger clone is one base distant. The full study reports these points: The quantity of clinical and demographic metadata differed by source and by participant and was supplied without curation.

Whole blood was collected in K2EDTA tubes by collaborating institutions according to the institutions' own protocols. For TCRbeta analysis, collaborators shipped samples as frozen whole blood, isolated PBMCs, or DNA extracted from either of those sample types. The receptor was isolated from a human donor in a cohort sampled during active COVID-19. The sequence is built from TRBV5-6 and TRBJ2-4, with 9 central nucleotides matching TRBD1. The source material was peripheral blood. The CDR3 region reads CASSLGTGALAKNIQYF. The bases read TGTGCCAGCAGCTTGGGGACAGGGGCCCTAGCCAAAAACATTCAGTACTTC.